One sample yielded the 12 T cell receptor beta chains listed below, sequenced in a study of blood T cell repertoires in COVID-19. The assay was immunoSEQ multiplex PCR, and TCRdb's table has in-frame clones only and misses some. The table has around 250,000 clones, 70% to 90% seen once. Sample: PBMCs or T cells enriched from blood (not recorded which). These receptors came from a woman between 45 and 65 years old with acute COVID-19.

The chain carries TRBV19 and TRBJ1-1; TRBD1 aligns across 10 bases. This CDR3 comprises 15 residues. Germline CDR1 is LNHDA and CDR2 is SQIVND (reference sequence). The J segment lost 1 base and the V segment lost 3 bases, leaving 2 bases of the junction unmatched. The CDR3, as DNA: TGTGCCAGTAGTATGACAGGGGGCGGGAACACTGAAGCTTTCTTT. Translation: CASSMTGGGNTEAFF.

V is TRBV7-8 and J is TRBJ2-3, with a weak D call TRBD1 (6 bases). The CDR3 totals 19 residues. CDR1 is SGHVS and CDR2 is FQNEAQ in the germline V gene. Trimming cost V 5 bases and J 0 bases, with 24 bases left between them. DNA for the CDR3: TGTGCCAGCAGCGTTAAGGGGATTGTCAGGGGTACTAGCACAGATACGCAGTATTTT. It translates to CASSVKGIVRGTSTDTQYF.

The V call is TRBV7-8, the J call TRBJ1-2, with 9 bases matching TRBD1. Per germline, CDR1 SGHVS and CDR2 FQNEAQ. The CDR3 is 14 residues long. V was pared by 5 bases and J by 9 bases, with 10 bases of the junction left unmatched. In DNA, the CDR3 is TGTGCCAGCAGCCGATTGGGACAGGGCAGTCGCTACACCTTC. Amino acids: CASSRLGQGSRYTF.

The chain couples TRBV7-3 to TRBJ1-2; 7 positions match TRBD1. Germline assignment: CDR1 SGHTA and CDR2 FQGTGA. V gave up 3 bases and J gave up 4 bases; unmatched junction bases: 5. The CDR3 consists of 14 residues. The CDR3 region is CASSLAGGSYGYTF. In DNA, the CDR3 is TGTGCCAGCAGCTTGGCAGGGGGGAGCTATGGCTACACCTTC.

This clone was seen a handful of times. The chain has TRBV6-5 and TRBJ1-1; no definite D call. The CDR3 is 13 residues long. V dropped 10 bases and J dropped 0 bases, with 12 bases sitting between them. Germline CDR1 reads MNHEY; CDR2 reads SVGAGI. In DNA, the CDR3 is TGTGCCACCCGGAGGAGCATGAACACTGAAGCTTTCTTT. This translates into CATRRSMNTEAFF.

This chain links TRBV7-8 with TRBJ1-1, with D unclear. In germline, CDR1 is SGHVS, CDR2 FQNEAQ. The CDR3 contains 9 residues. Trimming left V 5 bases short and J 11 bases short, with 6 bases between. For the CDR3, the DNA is TGTGCCAGCAGCCCCCTTGCTTTCTTT. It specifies CASSPLAFF.

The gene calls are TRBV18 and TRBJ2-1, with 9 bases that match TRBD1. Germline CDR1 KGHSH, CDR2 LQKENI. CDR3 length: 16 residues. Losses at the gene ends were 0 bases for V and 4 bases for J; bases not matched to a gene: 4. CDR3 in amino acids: CASSPPGQGVYNEQFF. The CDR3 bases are TGTGCCAGCTCACCACCGGGACAGGGTGTTTACAATGAGCAGTTCTTC.

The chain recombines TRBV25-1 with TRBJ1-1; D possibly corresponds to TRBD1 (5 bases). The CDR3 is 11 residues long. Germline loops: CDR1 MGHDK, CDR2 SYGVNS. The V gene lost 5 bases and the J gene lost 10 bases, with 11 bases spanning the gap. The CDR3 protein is CASSPGPGAFF. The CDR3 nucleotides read TGTGCCAGCAGTCCAGGGCCGGGAGCTTTCTTT.

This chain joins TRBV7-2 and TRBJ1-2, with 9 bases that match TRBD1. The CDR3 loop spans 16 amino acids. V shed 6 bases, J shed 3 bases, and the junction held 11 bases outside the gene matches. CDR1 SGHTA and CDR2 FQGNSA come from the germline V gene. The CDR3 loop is CASRFNGGQGDYGYTF. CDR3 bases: TGTGCCAGCAGATTTAACGGGGGACAGGGTGACTATGGCTACACCTTC.

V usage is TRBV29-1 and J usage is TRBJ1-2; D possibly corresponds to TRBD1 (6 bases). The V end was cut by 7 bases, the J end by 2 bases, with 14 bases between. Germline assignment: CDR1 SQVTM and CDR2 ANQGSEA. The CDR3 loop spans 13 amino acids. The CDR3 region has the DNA TGCAGCGCTGTATACAGGGAGAACTATGGCTACACCTTC. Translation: CSAVYRENYGYTF.

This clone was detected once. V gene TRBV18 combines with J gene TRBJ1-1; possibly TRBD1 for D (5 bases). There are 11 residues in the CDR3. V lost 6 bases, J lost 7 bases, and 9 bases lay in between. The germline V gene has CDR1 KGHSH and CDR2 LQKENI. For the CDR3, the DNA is TGTGCCAGCTCCCAGGGCATTGAAGCTTTCTTT. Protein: CASSQGIEAFF.

CDR3 in DNA: TGTGCCAGTAGCCCTACCGGGACAGTCAATCAGCCCCAGCATTTT. Protein sequence: CASSPTGTVNQPQHF. The genes are TRBV19 and TRBJ1-5, with TRBD1 matching over 7 bases. The CDR3 sequence is 15 residues long. The trim removed 6 bases at V and 3 bases at J, leaving 8 bases unmatched. The germline gives CDR1 LNHDA, CDR2 SQIVND (reference sequence).